The rows below give T cell receptor beta chains drawn from one sample of a study of blood T cell repertoires in COVID-19. Data came from immunoSEQ multiplex PCR; TCRdb stores just in-frame clones and leaves some out. The sample lists almost 300,000 clones; roughly 91% were seen once. The material sequenced was peripheral blood. The receptors were sampled from a woman younger than 45 with COVID-19, enrolled during active disease. Each CDR3 is given with its conserved first and last residue. The D gene is left open where the match is weak. The listing skips clone size in some rows; elsewhere it reads once, few, many or a size class.

TRBD1,.,TRBV5-1,TRBJ1-2,TGCGCCAGCAGGAATGGGCCCGGGACAGCTACTAACTATGGCTACACCTTC,CASRNGPGTATNYGYTF
TRBD1,.,TRBV18,TRBJ1-2,TGTGCCAGCTCAAACCGGGACAGAATTGATGGCTACACCTTC,CASSNRDRIDGYTF
.,few,TRBV2,TRBJ1-2,TGTGCCACTCAATGGGAGAGAACAAACTATGGCTACACCTTC,CATQWERTNYGYTF
.,.,TRBV3-1/TRBV3-2,TRBJ2-3,TGTGCCAGCAGCCCACGGTCTTACACAGATACGCAGTATTTT,CASSPRSYTDTQYF
.,.,TRBV5-6,TRBJ1-1,TGTGCCAGCAGCTGGCGAAGTTCGGGGAATACTGAAGCTTTCTTT,CASSWRSSGNTEAFF
.,.,TRBV11-3,TRBJ2-1,TGTGCCAGCAGCTTAGATCTTCACAATGAGCAGTTCTTC,CASSLDLHNEQFF
.,.,TRBV3-1/TRBV3-2,TRBJ1-4,TGTGCCAGCAGCCTCCGACGGGTGCCAGATGCAACTAATGAAAAACTGTTTTTT,CASSLRRVPDATNEKLFF
.,few,TRBV12-5,TRBJ2-2,TGTGCTAGTGGTTTGGAACAGGATCTCGTGCGAGGGGAGCTGTTTTTT,CASGLEQDLVRGELFF
TRBD1,.,TRBV4-1,TRBJ1-5,TGCGCCAGCAGCCAATACGACAGGGTGACATATAGCAATCAGCCCCAGCATTTT,CASSQYDRVTYSNQPQHF
.,once,TRBV30,TRBJ1-2,TGTGCCTGGAGTGCAGGGATGAACTATGGCTACACCTTC,CAWSAGMNYGYTF
.,.,TRBV5-6,TRBJ2-3,TGTGCCAGCAGCTTGGGCGGCCGCACAGATACGCAGTATTTT,CASSLGGRTDTQYF
TRBD1,.,TRBV6-2/TRBV6-3,TRBJ1-5,TGTGCCAGCAGTACAGGGGTCTATAGCAATCAGCCCCAGCATTTT,CASSTGVYSNQPQHF
TRBD1,.,TRBV19,TRBJ1-1,TGTGCCAGTAACACCAACAGGGGGGTTGTAGCTTTCTTT,CASNTNRGVVAFF
.,.,TRBV7-9,TRBJ2-2,TGTGCCAGCAGCTTAGTAACTGTCACCGGGGAGCTGTTTTTT,CASSLVTVTGELFF
.,once,TRBV3-1/TRBV3-2,TRBJ2-7,TGTGCCAGCAGGCCCGAAGCGGGCGCCGAGCAGTACTTC,CASRPEAGAEQYF
.,.,TRBV9,TRBJ2-5,TGTGCCAGCAGCGTAGCGACGGGGGGCTCCATGGGGCTAGTGACCCAGTACTTC,CASSVATGGSMGLVTQYF
TRBD1,once,TRBV7-9,TRBJ1-1,TGTGCCACCCCAAAAGGGGGCGAACAGGCTTTCTTT,CATPKGGEQAFF
TRBD1,.,TRBV7-9,TRBJ1-4,TGTGCCAGCAGCTCGCGACAGGGGGGTAATGAAAAACTGTTTTTT,CASSSRQGGNEKLFF